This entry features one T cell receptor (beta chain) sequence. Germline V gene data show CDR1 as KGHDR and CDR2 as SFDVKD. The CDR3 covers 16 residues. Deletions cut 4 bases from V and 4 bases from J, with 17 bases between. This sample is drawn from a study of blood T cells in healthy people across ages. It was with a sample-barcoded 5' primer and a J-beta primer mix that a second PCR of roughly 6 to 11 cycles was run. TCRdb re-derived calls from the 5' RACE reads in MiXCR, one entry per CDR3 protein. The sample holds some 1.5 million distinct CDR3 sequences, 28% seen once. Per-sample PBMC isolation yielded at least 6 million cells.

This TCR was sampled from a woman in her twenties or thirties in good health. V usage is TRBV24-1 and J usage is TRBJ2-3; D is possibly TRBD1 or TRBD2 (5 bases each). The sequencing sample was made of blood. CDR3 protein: CATSDPVPGDADTQYF. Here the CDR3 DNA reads TGTGCCACCAGTGACCCGGTCCCCGGGGACGCAGATACGCAGTATTTT.